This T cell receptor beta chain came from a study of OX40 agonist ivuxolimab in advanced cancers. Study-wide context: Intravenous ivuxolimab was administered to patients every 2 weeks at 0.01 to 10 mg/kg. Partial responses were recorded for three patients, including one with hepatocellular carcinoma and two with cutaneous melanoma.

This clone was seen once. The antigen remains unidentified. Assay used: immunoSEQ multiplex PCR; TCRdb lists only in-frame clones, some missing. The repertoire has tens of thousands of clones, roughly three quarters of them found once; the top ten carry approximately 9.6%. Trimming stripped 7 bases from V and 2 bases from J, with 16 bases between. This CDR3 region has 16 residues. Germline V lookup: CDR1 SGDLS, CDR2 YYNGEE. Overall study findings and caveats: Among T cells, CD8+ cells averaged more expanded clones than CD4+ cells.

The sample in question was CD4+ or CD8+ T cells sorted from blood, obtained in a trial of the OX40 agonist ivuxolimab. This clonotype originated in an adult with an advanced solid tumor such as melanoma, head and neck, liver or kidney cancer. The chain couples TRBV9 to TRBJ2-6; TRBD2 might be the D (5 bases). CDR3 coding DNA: TGTGCCAGCCACACCGGGTTCGGGGCTGGGGCCAACGTCCTGACTTTC. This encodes CASHTGFGAGANVLTF.